These T cell receptor beta chains were read from a single sample in a study of T-cell reconstitution after alpha-beta-depleted transplantation in children. TCRdb re-called the PCR reads with MiXCR, one entry per CDR3 protein. The sample has about 270,000 distinct CDR3 sequences; more than 9% are singletons. The sequenced sample was PBMCs from the stem cell graft donor, obtained from the stem cell graft. The receptors derive from a human donor who donated a stem cell graft to a child with SCID. Each CDR3 is given with its conserved first and last residue. The order of the fields is clone size, V gene, J gene, D gene, CDR3 DNA, CDR3 protein. D genes are given only for firm matches. Rows give clone size only sometimes, using once, few, many, or a class for an expanded clone.

clone size: NA
V gene: TRBV11-1
J gene: TRBJ2-7
D gene: NA
CDR3 DNA: TGTGCCAGCAGCTTAGGACGCGGCGGCTCCTACGAGCAGTACTTC
CDR3 protein: CASSLGRGGSYEQYF

clone size: NA
V gene: TRBV7-9
J gene: TRBJ1-1
D gene: NA
CDR3 DNA: TGTGCCAGCAGCTTTGGTTCCGGTGAAGCTTTCTTT
CDR3 protein: CASSFGSGEAFF

clone size: many
V gene: TRBV24-1
J gene: TRBJ2-1
D gene: NA
CDR3 DNA: TGTGCCACCAGTGACGCCTTTGCCAATGAGCAGTTCTTC
CDR3 protein: CATSDAFANEQFF

clone size: NA
V gene: TRBV29-1
J gene: TRBJ1-2
D gene: NA
CDR3 DNA: TGCAGCGTTGAAGACGGGGGGGCTCTTGGCTACACCTTC
CDR3 protein: CSVEDGGALGYTF

clone size: few
V gene: TRBV6-5
J gene: TRBJ2-1
D gene: NA
CDR3 DNA: TGTGCCAGCAGTTATGTCGGCCCGTACCTCAATGAGCAGTTCTTC
CDR3 protein: CASSYVGPYLNEQFF

clone size: NA
V gene: TRBV20-1
J gene: TRBJ1-2
D gene: TRBD1
CDR3 DNA: TGCAGTGCATCCGGGACAGGAAGGAACTATGGCTACACCTTC
CDR3 protein: CSASGTGRNYGYTF

clone size: NA
V gene: TRBV24-1
J gene: TRBJ2-2
D gene: NA
CDR3 DNA: TGTGCCACCAGTGAGCCAGGGATCGGGGAGCTGTTTTTT
CDR3 protein: CATSEPGIGELFF

clone size: many
V gene: TRBV27
J gene: TRBJ2-7
D gene: NA
CDR3 DNA: TGTGCCAGCAGTTTATTGGCAGGGTTCTACGAGCAGTACTTC
CDR3 protein: CASSLLAGFYEQYF

clone size: NA
V gene: TRBV10-3
J gene: TRBJ2-3
D gene: TRBD1
CDR3 DNA: TGTGCCACCCTGACAGGGGACAACACAGATACGCAGTATTTT
CDR3 protein: CATLTGDNTDTQYF

clone size: NA
V gene: TRBV6-2/TRBV6-3
J gene: TRBJ1-5
D gene: NA
CDR3 DNA: TGTGCCAGCAGTTACACCCTGGGGCCCCAGCATTTT
CDR3 protein: CASSYTLGPQHF

clone size: NA
V gene: TRBV7-3
J gene: TRBJ2-6
D gene: NA
CDR3 DNA: TGTGCCAGCAAAAACTCTGGGGCCAACGTCCTGACTTTC
CDR3 protein: CASKNSGANVLTF

clone size: NA
V gene: TRBV12-3/TRBV12-4
J gene: TRBJ2-2
D gene: NA
CDR3 DNA: TGTGCCAGCAGTATACAGACAGGGGAGCTGTTTTTT
CDR3 protein: CASSIQTGELFF

clone size: once
V gene: TRBV7-9
J gene: TRBJ2-2
D gene: NA
CDR3 DNA: TGTGCCAGCAGCTTAAGGGGCACTTCGAACACCGGGGAGCTGTTTTTT
CDR3 protein: CASSLRGTSNTGELFF

clone size: few
V gene: TRBV5-1
J gene: TRBJ1-6
D gene: NA
CDR3 DNA: TGCGCCAGCAGCTTGGATGGTCTCTATAATTCACCCCTCCACTTT
CDR3 protein: CASSLDGLYNSPLHF

clone size: few
V gene: TRBV3-1
J gene: TRBJ2-1
D gene: NA
CDR3 DNA: TGTGCCAGCAGCCACAGACTAGGCCTATACAATGAGCAGTTCTTC
CDR3 protein: CASSHRLGLYNEQFF

clone size: few
V gene: TRBV29-1
J gene: TRBJ1-1
D gene: TRBD1
CDR3 DNA: TGCAGCGTTGGGGGGACAGGATCGTACACTGAAGCTTTCTTT
CDR3 protein: CSVGGTGSYTEAFF

clone size: many
V gene: TRBV5-1
J gene: TRBJ2-5
D gene: TRBD2
CDR3 DNA: TGCGCCAGCAGCTTACAGCGGGGGCAAGAGACCCAGTACTTC
CDR3 protein: CASSLQRGQETQYF

clone size: many
V gene: TRBV12-3/TRBV12-4
J gene: TRBJ2-6
D gene: NA
CDR3 DNA: TGTGCCAGCAGTCCGAACTTGGGGGCCAACGTCCTGACTTTC
CDR3 protein: CASSPNLGANVLTF

clone size: many
V gene: TRBV12-3/TRBV12-4
J gene: TRBJ1-3
D gene: NA
CDR3 DNA: TGTGCCAGCACCCCTTCTGGAAACACCATATATTTT
CDR3 protein: CASTPSGNTIYF

clone size: NA
V gene: TRBV20-1
J gene: TRBJ2-7
D gene: NA
CDR3 DNA: TGCAGTGCTAAGAAACAGGCGGGCCACGAGCAGTACTTC
CDR3 protein: CSAKKQAGHEQYF

clone size: many
V gene: TRBV5-1
J gene: TRBJ2-7
D gene: TRBD1
CDR3 DNA: TGCGCCAGCAGCTTGGAAACAGGGGCTTACGAGCAGTACTTC
CDR3 protein: CASSLETGAYEQYF

clone size: many
V gene: TRBV10-3
J gene: TRBJ2-1
D gene: NA
CDR3 DNA: TGTGCCATCAGCAAAGCTACTAGCACGAACAATGAGCAGTTCTTC
CDR3 protein: CAISKATSTNNEQFF

clone size: NA
V gene: TRBV6-2/TRBV6-3
J gene: TRBJ2-7
D gene: TRBD2
CDR3 DNA: TGTGCCAGCAGCGGGACTAGCGGGGGGTTCACCTACGAGCAGTACTTC
CDR3 protein: CASSGTSGGFTYEQYF

clone size: many
V gene: TRBV7-9
J gene: TRBJ2-5
D gene: NA
CDR3 DNA: TGTGCCAGCAGCTTAGACTCTACAGGGTACCAGTACTTC
CDR3 protein: CASSLDSTGYQYF

clone size: NA
V gene: TRBV24-1
J gene: TRBJ2-1
D gene: TRBD2
CDR3 DNA: TGTGCCACCAGTGATGGAACTAGCGGGGGGCTCCAAAACAATGAGCAGTTCTTC
CDR3 protein: CATSDGTSGGLQNNEQFF

clone size: few
V gene: TRBV12-3/TRBV12-4
J gene: TRBJ2-2
D gene: NA
CDR3 DNA: TGTGCCAGCAATTTCTTGGGGGGGAACACCGGGGAGCTGTTTTTT
CDR3 protein: CASNFLGGNTGELFF

clone size: NA
V gene: TRBV6-1
J gene: TRBJ1-4
D gene: NA
CDR3 DNA: TGTGCCAGCAGAGAACAGGGAGTTAATGAAAAACTGTTTTTT
CDR3 protein: CASREQGVNEKLFF

clone size: NA
V gene: TRBV12-5
J gene: TRBJ2-6
D gene: NA
CDR3 DNA: TGTGCTAGTGGTTGGCCTTTAGACATCTCTGGGGCCAACGTCCTGACTTTC
CDR3 protein: CASGWPLDISGANVLTF

clone size: NA
V gene: TRBV7-8
J gene: TRBJ2-7
D gene: NA
CDR3 DNA: TGTGCCAGCAGCTTAGTATCCGAGGGCGAGCAGTACTTC
CDR3 protein: CASSLVSEGEQYF

clone size: many
V gene: TRBV6-5
J gene: TRBJ1-2
D gene: NA
CDR3 DNA: TGTGCGGGGAGGGACTATGGCTACACCTTC
CDR3 protein: CAGRDYGYTF

clone size: few
V gene: TRBV12-5
J gene: TRBJ2-5
D gene: TRBD1
CDR3 DNA: TGTGCTAGTGGGACAGGGGCGGTTTCTGAGACCCAGTACTTC
CDR3 protein: CASGTGAVSETQYF

clone size: few
V gene: TRBV2
J gene: TRBJ2-3
D gene: TRBD2
CDR3 DNA: TGTGCCAGCAGTGAATTAGGGACTAGCGGGGGCCCAGATACGCAGTATTTT
CDR3 protein: CASSELGTSGGPDTQYF